What follows is one T cell receptor (beta chain) and its context. Its specificity is not known. Separation from the roughly 690-subject first cohort characterized the approximately 120-subject validation cohort, to which the donors belonged. Sequencing used immunoSEQ multiplex PCR; TCRdb keeps in-frame clones, though not all of them. This sample yields about 130,000 clones, of which roughly 90% are seen a single time; 3% to 4% belongs to the top ten. These data originate in a study of cytomegalovirus exposure and HLA in healthy donors. Points from the study as a whole: That first-cohort TCR clusters tended to co-occur in the 120 or so validation repertoires was found in a later analysis. Specificity for CMV antigens was confirmed in vitro for a few of the CMV-associated chains. Most sequenced TCRs were rare (though some public TCRs occurred in many donors).

Germline V gene data show CDR1 as LNHNV and CDR2 as YYDKDF (reference sequence). Trimming pared 0 bases from V and 5 bases from J, leaving 13 bases between. The CDR3 covers 15 residues. The V and J genes are TRBV15 and TRBJ2-5; D is possibly TRBD1 (6 bases). The sequence was obtained from a man younger than 40 in good health and CMV-seronegative. Sample: PBMCs. CDR3: CATSRDYIQGETQYF. Written as DNA, the CDR3 is TGTGCCACCAGCAGAGATTACATCCAGGGGGAGACCCAGTACTTC.